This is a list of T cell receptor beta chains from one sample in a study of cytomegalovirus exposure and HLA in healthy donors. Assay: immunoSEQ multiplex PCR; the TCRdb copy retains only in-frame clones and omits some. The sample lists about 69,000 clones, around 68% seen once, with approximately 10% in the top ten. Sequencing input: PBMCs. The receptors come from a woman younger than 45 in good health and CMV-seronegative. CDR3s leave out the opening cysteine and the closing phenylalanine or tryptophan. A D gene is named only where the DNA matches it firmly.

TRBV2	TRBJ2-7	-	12	ASSDDGRRYEQY
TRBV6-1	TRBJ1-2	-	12	ASPREGPNYGYT
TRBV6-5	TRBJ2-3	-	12	AISPRVSTDTQY
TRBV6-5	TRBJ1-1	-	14	ASSYSTDRMNTEAF
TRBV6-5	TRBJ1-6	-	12	ASRTGSSGSPLH
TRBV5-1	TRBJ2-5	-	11	ASSLAGGETQY
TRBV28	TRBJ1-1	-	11	ASTQPDFTEAF
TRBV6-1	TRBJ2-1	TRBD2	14	ASSESGGAFYNEQF
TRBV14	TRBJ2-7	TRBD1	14	ASSQSRGTGSLEQY
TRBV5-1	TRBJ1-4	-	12	ASSPTGRNEKLF
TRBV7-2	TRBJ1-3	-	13	ASSTFRTAGNTIY
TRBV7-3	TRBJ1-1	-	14	ASSSGRFSHGTEAF
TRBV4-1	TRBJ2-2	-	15	ASSPQMGGGYTGELF
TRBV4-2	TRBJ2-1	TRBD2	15	ASSQDLSGGAYNEQF
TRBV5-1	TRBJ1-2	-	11	ASSDAPGDGYT
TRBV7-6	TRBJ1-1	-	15	ASSLVPGDGNIGEAF
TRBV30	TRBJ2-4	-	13	AWSVRGDAKNIQY
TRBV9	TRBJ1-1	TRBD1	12	ASSDHRGGTEAF
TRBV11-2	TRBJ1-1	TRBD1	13	ASSLEPSGGRQAF
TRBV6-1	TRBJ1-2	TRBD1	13	ASSERQGPNYGYT